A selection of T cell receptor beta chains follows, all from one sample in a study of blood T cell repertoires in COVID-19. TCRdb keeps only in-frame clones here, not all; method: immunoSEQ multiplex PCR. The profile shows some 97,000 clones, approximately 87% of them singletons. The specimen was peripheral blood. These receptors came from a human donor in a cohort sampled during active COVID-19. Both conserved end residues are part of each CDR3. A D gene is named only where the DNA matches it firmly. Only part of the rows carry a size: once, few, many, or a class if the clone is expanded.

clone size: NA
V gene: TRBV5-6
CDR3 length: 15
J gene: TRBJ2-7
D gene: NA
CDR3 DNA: TGTGCCAGCAGCTTGGACAGGTGGGCTACCTACGAGCAGTACTTC
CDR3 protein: CASSLDRWATYEQYF

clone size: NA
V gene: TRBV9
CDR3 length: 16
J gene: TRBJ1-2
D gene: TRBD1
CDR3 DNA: TGTGCCAGCAGCCCCCCGGTACAGGGGGCGCGCTATGGCTACACCTTC
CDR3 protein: CASSPPVQGARYGYTF

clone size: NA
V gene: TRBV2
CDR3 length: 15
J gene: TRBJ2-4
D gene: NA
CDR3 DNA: TGTGCCAGCACCCAAAACGCGGGAGCCAAAAACATTCAGTACTTC
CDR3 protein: CASTQNAGAKNIQYF

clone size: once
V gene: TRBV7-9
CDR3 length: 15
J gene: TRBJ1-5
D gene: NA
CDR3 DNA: TGTGCCAGCAGCTCTGCCGGGGATAGCAATCAGCCCCAGCATTTT
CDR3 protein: CASSSAGDSNQPQHF

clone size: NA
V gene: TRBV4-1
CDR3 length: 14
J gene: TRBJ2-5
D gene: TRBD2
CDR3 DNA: TGCGCCAGCAGTCAGGGACTAGCTCAAGAGACCCAGTACTTC
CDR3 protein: CASSQGLAQETQYF

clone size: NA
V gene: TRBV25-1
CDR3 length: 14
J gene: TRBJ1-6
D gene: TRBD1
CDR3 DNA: TGTGCCAGCGGAGAGACAGGGTTGCGTTCACCCCTCCACTTT
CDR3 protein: CASGETGLRSPLHF

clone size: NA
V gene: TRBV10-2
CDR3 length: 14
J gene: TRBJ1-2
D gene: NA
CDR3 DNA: TGCGCCAGCAGGGCCACCCCGACTAACTATGGCTACACCTTC
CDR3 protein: CASRATPTNYGYTF

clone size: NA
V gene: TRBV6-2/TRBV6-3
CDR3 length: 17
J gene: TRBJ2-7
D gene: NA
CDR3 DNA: TGTGCCAGCAGTTACAAGTTGGTGGGCACGCACTCCTACGAGCAGTACTTC
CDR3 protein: CASSYKLVGTHSYEQYF

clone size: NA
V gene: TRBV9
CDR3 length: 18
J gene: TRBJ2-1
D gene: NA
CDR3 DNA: TGTGCCAGCAGCGTAGGGGCGGAAGGGGGCGGGAAAATTAATGAGCAGTTCTTC
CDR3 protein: CASSVGAEGGGKINEQFF

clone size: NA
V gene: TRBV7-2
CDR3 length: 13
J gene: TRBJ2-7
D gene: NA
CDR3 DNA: TGTGCCAGCAGCATGCGGACCCCAGGGGAGCAGTACTTC
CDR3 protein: CASSMRTPGEQYF

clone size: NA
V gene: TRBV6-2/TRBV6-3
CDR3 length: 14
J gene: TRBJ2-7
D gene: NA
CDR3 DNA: TGTGCCAGCAGTGTATCCGGGACTGGCTACGAGCAGTACTTC
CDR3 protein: CASSVSGTGYEQYF

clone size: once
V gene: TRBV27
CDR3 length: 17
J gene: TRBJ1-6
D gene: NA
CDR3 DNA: TGTGCCAGCAGTTCAAGCCCCATTAGGGAGTATAATTCACCCCTCCACTTT
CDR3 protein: CASSSSPIREYNSPLHF

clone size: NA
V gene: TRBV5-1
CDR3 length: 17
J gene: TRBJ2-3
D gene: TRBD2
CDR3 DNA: TGCGCCAGCAGCTTAACCCTAGCGGGGGGGAACACAGATACGCAGTATTTT
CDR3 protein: CASSLTLAGGNTDTQYF

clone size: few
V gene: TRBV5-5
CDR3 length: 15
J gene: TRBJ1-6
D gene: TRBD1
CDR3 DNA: TGTGCCAGCAGCTTGGAGGGGGCGGCTAATTCACCCCTCCACTTT
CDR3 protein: CASSLEGAANSPLHF

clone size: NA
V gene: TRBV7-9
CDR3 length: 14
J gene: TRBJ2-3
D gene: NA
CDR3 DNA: TGTGCCAGCAGCCTTTTGACAAGCACAGATACGCAGTATTTT
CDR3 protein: CASSLLTSTDTQYF

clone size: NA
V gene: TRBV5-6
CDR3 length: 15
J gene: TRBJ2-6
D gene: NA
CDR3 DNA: TGTGCCAGCAGCTTGGGGGGCAATGGGGCCAACGTCCTGACTTTC
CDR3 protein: CASSLGGNGANVLTF